This TCR beta chain derives from a study of cytotoxic CD8 clonotypes in ibrutinib-treated CLL. Sequenced by immunoSEQ multiplex PCR; TCRdb stores in-frame clones only, minus some. The sample records a few hundred thousand clones, about 64% being singletons. The sequences come from PBMCs, collected after 36 months of ibrutinib treatment. The clonotype was recovered from a human donor with chronic lymphocytic leukemia.

CDR3 DNA: TGCAGCGTTAAGGGACAGGGAAAGACAGATACGCAGTATTTT. As protein: CSVKGQGKTDTQYF. The genes are TRBV29-1 and TRBJ2-3; 9 bases are a match to TRBD1. Germline V gives CDR1 SQVTM, CDR2 ANQGSEA. The trim removed 5 bases at V and 3 bases at J, leaving 6 bases unmatched. The CDR3 totals 14 residues.